Described below is a single T cell receptor beta chain sequence and its context. Its antigen is unknown. Germline V gene lookup returns CDR1 SGHRS and CDR2 YFSETQ. V lost 4 bases and J lost 4, with 14 bases in between. The CDR3 spans 15 residues. Presence of unique molecular identifiers characterized the TCR beta cDNA libraries. TCRdb re-called the PCR reads through MiXCR, storing one row per CDR3 protein. The sample lists about 620,000 distinct CDR3 sequences, 44% seen once, with more than 1.5% in the top ten. The sample originates from a study of post-analysis software for immune sequencing data. Study results and caveats: About five TRBV segments occurring more often in patients than controls included TRBV5-6, TRBV5-1 and TRBV20-1. Those samples that were prepared in the same batch co-clustered strongly by F measure.

The specimen sequenced was blood. This chain joins TRBV5-1 and TRBJ1-4; a weak D match, TRBD1 (5 bases). The clonotype comes from a girl aged 5 to 17 with multiple sclerosis. The CDR3 DNA follows: TGCGCCAGCAGCCCGGGGCTAGACAGTAATGAAAAACTGTTTTTT. It is translated as CASSPGLDSNEKLFF.